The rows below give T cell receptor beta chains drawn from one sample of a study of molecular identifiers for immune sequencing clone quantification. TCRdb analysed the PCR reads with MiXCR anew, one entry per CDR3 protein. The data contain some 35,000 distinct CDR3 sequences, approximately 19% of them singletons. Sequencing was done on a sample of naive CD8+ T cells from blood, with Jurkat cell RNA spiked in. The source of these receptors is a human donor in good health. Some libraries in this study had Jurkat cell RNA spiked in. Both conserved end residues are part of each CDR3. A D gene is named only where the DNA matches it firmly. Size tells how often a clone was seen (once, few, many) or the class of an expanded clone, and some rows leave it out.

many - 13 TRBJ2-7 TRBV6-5 TGTGCCAGCAGTTACGGGGGCAACTCCGAGCAGTACTTC CASSYGGNSEQYF
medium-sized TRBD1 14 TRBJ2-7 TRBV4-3 TGCGCCAGCGCCTCCGGGACAGGGGGCTACGAGCAGTACTTC CASASGTGGYEQYF
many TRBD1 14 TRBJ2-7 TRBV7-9 TGTGCCAGCAGCTTAGGGACAGGGTCCGACGAGCAGTACTTC CASSLGTGSDEQYF
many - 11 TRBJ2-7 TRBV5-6 TGTGCCAGCAGCTGGGAGCGGGAGCAGTACTTC CASSWEREQYF
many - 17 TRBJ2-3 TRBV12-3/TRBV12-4 TGTGCCAGCAGTTCCGAGACAGGACCCTTTAGCACAGATACGCAGTATTTT CASSSETGPFSTDTQYF
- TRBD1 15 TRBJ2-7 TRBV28 TGTGCCTGCAGCTCTTATGGGACAGAGACCCACGAGCAGTACTTC CACSSYGTETHEQYF
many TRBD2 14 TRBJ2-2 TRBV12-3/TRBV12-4 TGTGCCAGCAGTTTTGCGGGGGACACCGGGGAGCTGTTTTTT CASSFAGDTGELFF
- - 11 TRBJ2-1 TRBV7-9 TGTGCCAGCAGCCTGCAACCTGAGCAGTTCTTC CASSLQPEQFF
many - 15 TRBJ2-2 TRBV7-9 TGTGCCAGCAGCTACCGGGACGGATCCACCGGGGAGCTGTTTTTT CASSYRDGSTGELFF
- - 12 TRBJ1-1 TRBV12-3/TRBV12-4 TGTGCCAGCAGTGCAAGGGACACTGAAGCTTTCTTT CASSARDTEAFF
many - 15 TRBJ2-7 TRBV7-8 TGTGCCAGCAGCCAGACACCCTCCAGGACCTACGAGCAGTACTTC CASSQTPSRTYEQYF
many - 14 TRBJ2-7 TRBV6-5 TGTGCCAGCAGTTACAGCCAGGGGGGATACGAGCAGTACTTC CASSYSQGGYEQYF
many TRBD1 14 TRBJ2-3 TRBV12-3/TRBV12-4 TGTGCCAGCAGTTTGACAGGGGGGGTAGATACGCAGTATTTT CASSLTGGVDTQYF
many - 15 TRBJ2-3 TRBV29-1 TGCAGCGTTGAAGATACGGGAACTAGCACAGATACGCAGTATTTT CSVEDTGTSTDTQYF